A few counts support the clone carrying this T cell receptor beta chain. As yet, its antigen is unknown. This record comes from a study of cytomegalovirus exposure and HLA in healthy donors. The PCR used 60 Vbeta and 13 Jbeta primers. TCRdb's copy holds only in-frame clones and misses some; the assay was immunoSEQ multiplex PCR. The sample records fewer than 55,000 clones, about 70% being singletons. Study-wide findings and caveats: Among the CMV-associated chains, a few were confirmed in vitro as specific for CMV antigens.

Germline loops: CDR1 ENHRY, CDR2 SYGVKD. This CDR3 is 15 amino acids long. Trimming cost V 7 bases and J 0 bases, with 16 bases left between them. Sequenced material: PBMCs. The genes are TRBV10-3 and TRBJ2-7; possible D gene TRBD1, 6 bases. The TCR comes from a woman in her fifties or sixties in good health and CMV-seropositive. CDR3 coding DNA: TGTGCCATCACGGGCGGGCAGGGGAGCTCCTACGAGCAGTACTTC. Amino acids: CAITGGQGSSYEQYF.